What follows are 12 T cell receptor beta chains derived from one specimen sequenced in a study of T cells in Graves' hyperthyroidism and ophthalmopathy. The CDR3 regions of TCR beta were amplified from RNA transcripts. The study used the HTBI primer set for a first-round RT-PCR of the TCR CDR3. TCRdb passed the multiplex PCR reads through MiXCR, listing each CDR3 protein once. The repertoire consists of more than 500,000 distinct CDR3 sequences, with roughly 15% occurring once and the leading ten covering approximately 3.9%. The sample comprised blood. All receptors derive from a woman under 40 with Graves' hyperthyroidism.

This clonotype has ten or more counts. The chain employs TRBV6-1 and TRBJ1-1; D may be TRBD1 (5 bases). The CDR3 runs 12 residues. V lost 11 bases, J lost 1 base, and 11 bases lay in between. Germline CDR1 MNHNS, CDR2 SASEGT. Written as DNA, the CDR3 is TGTGCCGGGGGTCGGTGGAACACTGAAGCTTTCTTT. This gives the protein CAGGRWNTEAFF.

This clonotype was counted between two and nine times. This chain links TRBV29-1 with TRBJ2-2, with 13 bases aligning to TRBD2. Germline CDR1 and CDR2: SQVTM and ANQGSEA. There are 16 residues in the CDR3. V was pared by 6 bases and J by 7 bases, with 11 bases of the junction left unmatched. The CDR3 region has the DNA TGCAGCGTCAAGTTAGGACTAGCGGGAGTTGTCGGGGAGCTGTTTTTT. The encoded protein is CSVKLGLAGVVGELFF.

In the case of this clonotype: This may stem from a read error, because a much larger clone lies one nucleotide away. The chain couples TRBV6-1 to TRBJ1-5; 7 nucleotides line up with TRBD1. The CDR3 contains 14 residues. V dropped 4 bases and J dropped 3; count of bases not matched to a gene: 3. Germline V lookup: CDR1 MNHNS, CDR2 SASEGT. CDR3 in amino acids: CASSADRDNQPQHF. In DNA form, the CDR3 reads TGTGCCAGCAGTGCTGACAGGGACAATCAGCCCCAGCATTTT.

The chain employs TRBV27 and TRBJ2-7, with D uncertain. This CDR3 has 14 amino acids. Trimming removed 2 bases at V and 2 bases at J, with 10 bases between. Germline CDR1 reads MNHEY; CDR2 reads SMNVEV (reference sequence). CDR3 region: CASSLLGNPYEQYF. The CDR3 DNA is TGTGCCAGCAGTTTACTGGGAAATCCCTACGAGCAGTACTTC.

This clonotype was recorded at least ten times. J is TRBJ2-7 and V is TRBV13; tentative D call: TRBD1 (6 bases). CDR3 size: 16 residues. V lost 5 bases and J 2 bases, leaving 19 bases between the germline ends. Per the germline V gene, CDR1 is PRHDT and CDR2 is FYEKMQ (reference sequence). Written as DNA, the CDR3 is TGTGCCAGCAGCGAGGGACAATTGGGGTTGGCCTACGAGCAGTACTTC. It yields the protein CASSEGQLGLAYEQYF.

This clonotype occurred many times. V gene TRBV29-1 combines with J gene TRBJ2-7, with a possible D match to TRBD2 (6 bases). This CDR3 has 13 amino acids. V dropped 3 bases and J dropped 2 bases, with 11 bases sitting between them. Germline loops: CDR1 SQVTM, CDR2 ANQGSEA. CDR3 protein: CSVEFAGTYEQYF. The CDR3, as DNA: TGCAGCGTTGAGTTTGCGGGAACCTACGAGCAGTACTTC.

The rearrangement uses TRBV20-1 and TRBJ2-3, with 12 positions matching TRBD2. CDR1 is DFQATT and CDR2 is SNEGSKA in the germline V gene (reference sequence). This CDR3 comprises 15 residues. Trimming removed 7 bases from V and 4 bases from J; junction bases left unmatched: 9. CDR3 region: CSVLMTSGSADTQYF. For the CDR3, the DNA is TGCAGTGTTCTCATGACTAGCGGGAGTGCAGATACGCAGTATTTT.

This clonotype was counted only a few times. CDR3 region: CASSLRGSGEKLFF. Written as DNA, the CDR3 is TGTGCCAGCAGCCTCAGGGGATCGGGCGAAAAACTGTTTTTT. V is TRBV3-1 and J is TRBJ1-4; a possible D gene is TRBD1 (6 bases). V gave up 4 bases and J gave up 8 bases, with 14 bases separating them. Germline V gene sequence: CDR1 LGHDT, CDR2 YNNKEL (reference sequence). There are 14 residues in the CDR3. The full variable domain, rest sourced from reference TRBV3-1 and TRBJ1-4, is DTAVSQTPKYLVTQMGNDKSIKCEQNLGHDTMYWYKQDSKKFLKIMFSYNNKELIINETVPNRFSPKSPDKAHLNLHINSLELGDSAVYFCASSLRGSGEKLFFGSGTQLSVL.

The table lists this clonotype with a few counts. The chain has TRBV4-1 and TRBJ1-2; 8 bases are a match to TRBD1. The germline gives CDR1 MGHRA, CDR2 YSYEKL. The CDR3 is 15 amino acids. V dropped 3 bases and J dropped 4; count of bases not matched to a gene: 7. Written as DNA, the CDR3 is TGCGCCAGCAGCCAGCCGGGACAGGAGATCTATGGCTACACCTTC. Protein sequence: CASSQPGQEIYGYTF.

J is TRBJ2-3 and V is TRBV29-1, with D uncertain. This CDR3 has 13 residues. The ends were cut back, 4 bases at V and 1 base at J, with 9 bases in the middle. The germline V gene encodes CDR1 SQVTM and CDR2 ANQGSEA. The CDR3 coding sequence is TGCAGCGTTGTCGCTAGTGGCACAGATACGCAGTATTTT. Its translation is CSVVASGTDTQYF.

A word on this clonotype: This is likely a read error, given that the CDR3 carries no conserved phenylalanine or tryptophan at its end. V gene TRBV27 combines with J gene TRBJ2-7; D not certain. The CDR3 length is 11 residues. Trimming removed 4 bases from V and 4 bases from J, with 5 bases in between. The V gene's germline CDR1 is MNHEY and CDR2 SMNVEV (reference sequence). The DNA for the CDR3 is TGTGCCAGCAGTTCAAGATACGAGCAGTACCTC. Its translation: CASSSRYEQYL.

This clonotype was seen at least ten times. V usage is TRBV20-1 and J usage is TRBJ2-7; 14 bases fit TRBD2. V gave up 0 bases and J gave up 6 bases; unmatched junction bases: 4. Looked up from germline, CDR1 is DFQATT and CDR2 is SNEGSKA (reference sequence). The CDR3 consists of 15 residues. The CDR3 DNA reads TGCAGTGCTAGAGATGGGACTAGCGGGAGTGGCGAGCAGTACTTC. This translates into CSARDGTSGSGEQYF.